This TCR beta chain was captured by sequencing in a study of brain T cells in children with intractable seizures. This CDR3 region has 17 residues. The germline gives CDR1 SGHNT, CDR2 YENEEA. V gave up 0 bases and J gave up 1 base, with 16 bases separating them. Worth noting for this clone: Its antigen is still unknown.

Stated time point: blood from clinic visit 5 months post-surgery; TSC patient then seizure free. Only cases whose brain tissue showed the highest T cell transcript signatures were sequenced. Pre-surgery treatment included at least one anti-epileptic drug. Broader study findings: Only CDR3 sequence similarity suggested viral specificity, without known HCMV serostatus. Clones missing pre-surgery may reflect undersampling of that blood sample.

Using immunoSEQ multiplex PCR, the repertoire was profiled, and TCRdb retains in-frame clones only, with some absent. In the table there are a few hundred thousand clones, 85% to 95% of which are singletons. The gene calls are TRBV11-3 and TRBJ2-7; possible D gene TRBD1, 6 bases. This sequence was found in a boy in the first two years of life with tuberous sclerosis and intractable seizures. The sequences come from peripheral blood, collected roughly 5 months after surgery. CDR3 loop: CASSLDQVGGRSYEQYF. In DNA, the CDR3 is TGTGCCAGCAGCTTAGATCAAGTTGGGGGCCGGTCCTACGAGCAGTACTTC.